The 14 T cell receptor beta chains presented below share a single source sample, sequenced in a study of CD8+CD57+ T cells in acquired aplastic anemia. Genomic DNA provided the template from which TCR beta VDJ and CDR3 profiles were obtained. TCRdb reprocessed the reads via MiXCR and lists one record per CDR3 protein. The table lists about 290,000 distinct CDR3 sequences, approximately 58% of them singletons. CD8+CD57+ cell expansion had been shown by flow cytometry in patients chosen for sequencing. What was sequenced was sorted CD4+, CD8+, or CD8+CD57+ T cells (not recorded which) from PBMCs. The receptors come from a human donor with aplastic anemia.

This clonotype was recorded at least ten times. The chain employs TRBV19 and TRBJ2-1; 8 positions agree with TRBD1. The V and J ends lost 3 bases and 6 bases, in that order; junction bases with no gene match: 7. CDR3 length: 15 residues. Germline V gene data show CDR1 as LNHDA and CDR2 as SQIVND (reference sequence). The CDR3 nucleotides are TGTGCCAGTAGTATGCCAGGGGGCGCATCCAATGAGCAGTTCTTC. It codes for CASSMPGGASNEQFF.

The chain has TRBV19 and TRBJ1-3; TRBD1 might be the D (5 bases). The germline V gene encodes CDR1 LNHDA and CDR2 SQIVND (reference sequence). CDR3 length equals 16 residues. V lost 1 base and J 1 base, leaving 11 bases between the germline ends. The CDR3 here is CASSIGPGTSGNTIYF. For the CDR3, the DNA is TGTGCCAGTAGTATAGGCCCAGGGACTTCTGGAAACACCATATATTTT.

This sequence joins TRBV5-5 and TRBJ2-2; 9 bases match TRBD1. CDR3 length: 17 residues. The V gene end was trimmed by 2 bases and the J gene end by 1 base; junction bases not matched to a gene: 6. Germline V gene lookup returns CDR1 SGHKS and CDR2 YYEKEE (reference sequence). CDR3 region: CASSLGTGNMNTGELFF. In DNA, the CDR3 is TGTGCCAGCAGCTTAGGGACAGGGAACATGAACACCGGGGAGCTGTTTTTT.

In regard to this clonotype: One end of the junction is discordant with germline, which a read error may explain. The chain combines TRBV11-1 with TRBJ2-5, with a possible D match to TRBD2 (6 bases). Germline V gene lookup returns CDR1 SGHAT and CDR2 FQDESV (reference sequence). CDR3 length: 14 residues. CDR3 region: CAGSPLGGQETQYF. The CDR3 coding sequence is TGTGCCGGCAGCCCCCTGGGAGGCCAAGAGACCCAGTACTTC.

This clonotype came up many times. This chain connects TRBV3-1 to TRBJ2-3, with TRBD2 matching 8 bases. The CDR3 spans 16 residues. Germline trimming cut 3 bases from V and 1 base from J; bases unmatched to any gene: 6. In germline, CDR1 is LGHDT, CDR2 YNNKEL (reference sequence). The CDR3 bases are TGTGCCAGCAGCCACCCTAGCGGGTTGGGCACAGATACGCAGTATTTT. This translates into CASSHPSGLGTDTQYF.

As for this clonotype: A single base separates this from a much larger clone, so it may be a read error. V is TRBV12-3 or TRBV12-4 and J is TRBJ2-1; no clear D gene. V lost 7 bases and J lost 15, with 16 bases in between. This CDR3 spans 11 amino acids. CDR3 DNA sequence: TGTGCCAGCACCCAAGATCAAAAGCGGTTCTTC. Amino acids: CASTQDQKRFF.

The gene calls are TRBV29-1 and TRBJ1-2, with TRBD1 identical over 11 bases. This CDR3 contains 14 residues. V dropped 6 bases and J dropped 7; count of bases not matched to a gene: 10. CDR1 is SQVTM and CDR2 is ANQGSEA in the germline V gene. The CDR3 sequence is CSVETGQGGGGYTF. DNA for the CDR3: TGCAGCGTGGAAACGGGACAGGGGGGTGGTGGCTACACCTTC.

This clonotype was detected many times. This chain connects TRBV20-1 to TRBJ2-5, with a tentative D call TRBD2 (6 bases). The V gene lost 5 bases and the J gene lost 3 bases, with 19 bases spanning the gap. The germline V gene encodes CDR1 DFQATT and CDR2 SNEGSKA (reference sequence). The CDR3 is 15 residues long. The CDR3 coding sequence is TGCAGTGCTGCTAGGAGGGGTTCCCTTAAAGAGACCCAGTACTTC. Amino acids: CSAARRGSLKETQYF.

This chain uses TRBV20-1 with TRBJ1-1; D remains unclear. The germline V gene has CDR1 DFQATT and CDR2 SNEGSKA (reference sequence). The CDR3 spans 13 residues. Trimming stripped 0 bases from V and 3 bases from J, with 8 bases between. CDR3 residues: CSAREDFYTEAFF. The CDR3 DNA sequence: TGCAGTGCTAGAGAAGATTTCTACACTGAAGCTTTCTTT.

The genes are TRBV2 and TRBJ1-4; D uncertain. This CDR3 is built from 13 residues. With 6 bases removed from V and 13 bases from J, the gap between germline ends came to 18 bases. Germline V gene sequence: CDR1 SNHLY, CDR2 FYNNEI. CDR3 DNA: TGTGCCAGCAGAGCCCGACCTCGGGAGAGACTGTTTTTT. This codes for CASRARPRERLFF.

This chain connects TRBV2 to TRBJ1-2, with D perhaps matching TRBD1 (5 bases). Trimming left V 1 base short and J 2 bases short, with 8 bases between. The CDR3 covers 14 residues. CDR1 is SNHLY, CDR2 FYNNEI, per germline. The CDR3 DNA follows: TGTGCCAGCAGTGAAGTGCGGGGCAACTATGGCTACACCTTC. Translated: CASSEVRGNYGYTF.

The table lists this clonotype with a few counts. This chain joins TRBV15 and TRBJ1-1; possibly TRBD1 for D (5 bases). The ends were cut back, 4 bases at V and 6 bases at J, with 12 bases in the middle. The CDR3 totals 13 residues. Germline values: CDR1 LNHNV, CDR2 YYDKDF (reference sequence). The chain's CDR3 is CATSTPGRAEAFF. Here the CDR3 DNA reads TGTGCCACCAGCACGCCAGGGAGGGCTGAAGCTTTCTTT.

The chain is built from TRBV20-1 and TRBJ2-1, with unresolved D. Trimming took 6 bases from V and 0 from J, leaving 18 bases between them. Germline V gene sequence: CDR1 DFQATT, CDR2 SNEGSKA (reference sequence). The length of the CDR3 is 16 residues. The CDR3 is CSASRTKGPSYNEQFF. CDR3 sequence (DNA): TGCAGTGCCAGCAGGACCAAAGGCCCCTCCTACAATGAGCAGTTCTTC.

In this sample, this clonotype turned up a few times. One base away lies a much larger clone, so this may be a sequencing read error. V gene TRBV12-3 or TRBV12-4 combines with J gene TRBJ1-2; no clear D gene. The CDR3 loop spans 12 amino acids. The CDR3 spells CASSPSVGGYAF. The CDR3 DNA reads as TGTGCCAGCAGCCCTTCGGTAGGTGGCTACGCCTTC.